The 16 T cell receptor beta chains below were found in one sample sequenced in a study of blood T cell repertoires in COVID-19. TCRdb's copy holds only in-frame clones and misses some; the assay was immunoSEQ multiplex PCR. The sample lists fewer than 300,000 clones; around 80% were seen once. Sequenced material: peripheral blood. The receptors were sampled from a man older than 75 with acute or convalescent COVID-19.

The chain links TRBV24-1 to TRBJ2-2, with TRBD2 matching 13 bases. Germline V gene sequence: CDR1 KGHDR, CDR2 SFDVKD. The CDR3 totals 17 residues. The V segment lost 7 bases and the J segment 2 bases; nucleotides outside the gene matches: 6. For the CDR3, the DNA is TGTGCCACCAGCCCCACTAGCGGGAGGGCTAACACCGGGGAGCTGTTTTTT. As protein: CATSPTSGRANTGELFF.

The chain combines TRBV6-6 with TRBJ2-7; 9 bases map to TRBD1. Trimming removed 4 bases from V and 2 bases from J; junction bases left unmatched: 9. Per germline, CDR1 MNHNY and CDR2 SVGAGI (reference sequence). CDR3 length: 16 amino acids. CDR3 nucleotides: TGTGCCAGCAGTTCTACAGGGGGCGCGGTGGCCTACGAGCAGTACTTC. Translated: CASSSTGGAVAYEQYF.

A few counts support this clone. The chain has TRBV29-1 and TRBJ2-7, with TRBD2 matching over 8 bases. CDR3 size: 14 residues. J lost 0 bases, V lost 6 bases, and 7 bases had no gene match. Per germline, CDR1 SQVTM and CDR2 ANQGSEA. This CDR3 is CSVGQAGASYEQYF. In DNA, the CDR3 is TGCAGCGTGGGCCAAGCGGGAGCCTCCTACGAGCAGTACTTC.

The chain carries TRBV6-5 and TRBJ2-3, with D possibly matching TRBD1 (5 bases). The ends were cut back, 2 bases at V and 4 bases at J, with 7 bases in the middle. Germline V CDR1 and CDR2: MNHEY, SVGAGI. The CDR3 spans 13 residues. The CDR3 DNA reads TGTGCCAGCAGTTACAGGGGTGCAGATACGCAGTATTTT. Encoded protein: CASSYRGADTQYF.

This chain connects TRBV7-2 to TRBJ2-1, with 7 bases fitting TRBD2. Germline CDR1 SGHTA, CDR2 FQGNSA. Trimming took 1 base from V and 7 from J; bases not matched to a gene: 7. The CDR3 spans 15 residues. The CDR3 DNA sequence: TGTGCCAGCAGCTTAGGGGGGGGACTGGCGAATGAGCAGTTCTTC. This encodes CASSLGGGLANEQFF.

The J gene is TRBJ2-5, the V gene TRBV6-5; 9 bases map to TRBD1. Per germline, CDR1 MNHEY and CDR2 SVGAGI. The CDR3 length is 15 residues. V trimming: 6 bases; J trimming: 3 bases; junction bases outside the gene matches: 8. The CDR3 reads CASRKYRTGEETQYF. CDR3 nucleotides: TGTGCCAGCAGGAAATACCGGACAGGGGAAGAGACCCAGTACTTC.

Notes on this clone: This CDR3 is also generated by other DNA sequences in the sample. CDR3 in amino acids: CASSSAGTSGETQYF. The DNA of the CDR3 is TGCGCCAGCAGCTCGGCCGGGACTAGCGGAGAGACCCAGTACTTC. This chain joins TRBV5-1 and TRBJ2-5, with 11 bases aligning to TRBD2. The CDR3 length is 15 residues. The trim removed 3 bases at V and 4 bases at J, leaving 5 bases unmatched. Germline V gives CDR1 SGHRS, CDR2 YFSETQ.

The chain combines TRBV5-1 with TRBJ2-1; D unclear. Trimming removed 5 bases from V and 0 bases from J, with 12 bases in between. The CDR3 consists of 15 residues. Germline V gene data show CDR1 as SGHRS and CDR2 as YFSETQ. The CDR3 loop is CASRFMLSSYNEQFF. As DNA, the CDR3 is TGCGCCAGCAGGTTTATGCTAAGCTCCTACAATGAGCAGTTCTTC.

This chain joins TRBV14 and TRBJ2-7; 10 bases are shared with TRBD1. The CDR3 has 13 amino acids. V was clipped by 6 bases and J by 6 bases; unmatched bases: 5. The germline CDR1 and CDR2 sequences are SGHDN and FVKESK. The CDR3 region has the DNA TGTGCCAGCAGGCGACAGGGGGCGGGCGAGCAGTACTTC. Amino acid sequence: CASRRQGAGEQYF.

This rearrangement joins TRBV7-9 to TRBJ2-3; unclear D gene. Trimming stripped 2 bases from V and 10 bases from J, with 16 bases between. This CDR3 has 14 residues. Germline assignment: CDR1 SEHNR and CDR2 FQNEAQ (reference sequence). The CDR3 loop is CASSLRRLRDAQYF. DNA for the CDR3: TGTGCCAGCAGCTTACGCAGGCTTCGTGATGCGCAGTATTTT.

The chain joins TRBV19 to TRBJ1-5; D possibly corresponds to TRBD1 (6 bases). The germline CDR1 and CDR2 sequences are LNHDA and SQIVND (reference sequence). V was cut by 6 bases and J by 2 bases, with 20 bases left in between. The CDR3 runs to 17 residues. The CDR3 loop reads CASSPLRGGQGNQPQHF. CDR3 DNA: TGTGCCAGTAGCCCCCTCCGGGGGGGCCAAGGCAATCAGCCCCAGCATTTT.

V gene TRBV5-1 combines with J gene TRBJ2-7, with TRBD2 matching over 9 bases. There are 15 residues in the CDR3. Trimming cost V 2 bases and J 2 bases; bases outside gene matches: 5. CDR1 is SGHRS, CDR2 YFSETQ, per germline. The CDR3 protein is CASSLAGTSTYEQYF. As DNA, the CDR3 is TGCGCCAGCAGCTTAGCCGGGACTAGCACCTACGAGCAGTACTTC.

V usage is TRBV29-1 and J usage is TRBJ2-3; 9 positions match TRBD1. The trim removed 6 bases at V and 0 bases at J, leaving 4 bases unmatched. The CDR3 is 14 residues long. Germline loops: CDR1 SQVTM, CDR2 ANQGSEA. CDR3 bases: TGCAGCGTGGGGACAGGGAGCAGCACAGATACGCAGTATTTT. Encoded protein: CSVGTGSSTDTQYF.

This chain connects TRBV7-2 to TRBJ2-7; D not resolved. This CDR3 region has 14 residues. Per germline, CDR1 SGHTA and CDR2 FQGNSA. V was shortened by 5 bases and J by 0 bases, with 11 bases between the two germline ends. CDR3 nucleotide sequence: TGTGCCAGCAGCCATGACTCGTTCTCCTACGAGCAGTACTTC. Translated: CASSHDSFSYEQYF. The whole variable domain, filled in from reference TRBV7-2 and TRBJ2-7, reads GAGVSQSPSNKVTEKGKDVELRCDPISGHTALYWYRQSLGQGLEFLIYFQGNSAPDKSGLPSDRFSAERTGGSVSTLTIQRTQQEDSAVYLCASSHDSFSYEQYFGPGTRLTVT.

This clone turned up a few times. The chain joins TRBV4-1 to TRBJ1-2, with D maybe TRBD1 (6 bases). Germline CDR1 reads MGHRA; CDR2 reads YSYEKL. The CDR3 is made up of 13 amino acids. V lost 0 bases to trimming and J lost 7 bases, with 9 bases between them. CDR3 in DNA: TGCGCCAGCAGCCAAGAGTGGGGGCTTGGCTACACCTTC. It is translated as CASSQEWGLGYTF.

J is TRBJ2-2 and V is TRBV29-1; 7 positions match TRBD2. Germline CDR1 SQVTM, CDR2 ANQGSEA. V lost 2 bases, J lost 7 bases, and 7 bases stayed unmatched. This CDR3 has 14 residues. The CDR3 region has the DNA TGCAGCGTTGAAAAGGGAGGGTTTGGCGGGGAGCTGTTTTTT. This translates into CSVEKGGFGGELFF.